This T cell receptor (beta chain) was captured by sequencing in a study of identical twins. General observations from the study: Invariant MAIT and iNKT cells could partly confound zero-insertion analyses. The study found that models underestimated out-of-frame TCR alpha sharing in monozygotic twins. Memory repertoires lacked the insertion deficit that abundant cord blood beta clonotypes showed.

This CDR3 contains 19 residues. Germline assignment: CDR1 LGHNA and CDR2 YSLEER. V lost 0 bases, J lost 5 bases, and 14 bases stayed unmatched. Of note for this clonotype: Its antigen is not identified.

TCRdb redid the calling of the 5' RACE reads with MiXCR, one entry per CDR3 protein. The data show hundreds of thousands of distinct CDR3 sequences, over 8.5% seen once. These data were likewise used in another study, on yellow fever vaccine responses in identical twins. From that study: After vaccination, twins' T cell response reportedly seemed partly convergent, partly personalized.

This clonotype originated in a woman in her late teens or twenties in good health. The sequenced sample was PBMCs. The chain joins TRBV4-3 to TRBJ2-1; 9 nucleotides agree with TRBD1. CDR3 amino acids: CASSQDLTGGHLWDNEQFF. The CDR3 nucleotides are TGCGCCAGCAGCCAAGATCTGACAGGGGGACACCTATGGGACAATGAGCAGTTCTTC.